The clone carrying this TCR beta chain was recorded many times. What it binds is not known. This entry comes from a study of T-cell reconstitution after alpha-beta-depleted transplantation in children. Study-wide points: T-cell counts and diversity were attributed mostly to newly produced T cells one year after transplant.

TCRbeta library preparation incorporated unique molecular identifiers. TCRdb independently ran MiXCR on the PCR reads; one entry per CDR3 protein. Of approximately 300,000 distinct CDR3 sequences listed, roughly 12% are singletons. Germline loops: CDR1 SGHTA, CDR2 FQGTGA. The length of the CDR3 is 16 residues. After removal of 4 bases from V and 5 bases from J, the junction contained 10 bases not matched to a gene. The J gene is TRBJ2-1, the V gene TRBV7-3, with TRBD1 matching over 8 bases. The receptor was derived from a male patient between 2 and 10 years old who had a stem cell transplant for chronic granulomatous disease, so the T cells may come from the graft donor. Sequenced material: peripheral blood, taken 180 days after TCRalphabeta/CD19-depleted stem cell transplant. DNA for the CDR3: TGTGCCAGCAGCTATTCGGGGGCAGGGGGCGACAATGAGCAGTTCTTC. Translated: CASSYSGAGGDNEQFF.